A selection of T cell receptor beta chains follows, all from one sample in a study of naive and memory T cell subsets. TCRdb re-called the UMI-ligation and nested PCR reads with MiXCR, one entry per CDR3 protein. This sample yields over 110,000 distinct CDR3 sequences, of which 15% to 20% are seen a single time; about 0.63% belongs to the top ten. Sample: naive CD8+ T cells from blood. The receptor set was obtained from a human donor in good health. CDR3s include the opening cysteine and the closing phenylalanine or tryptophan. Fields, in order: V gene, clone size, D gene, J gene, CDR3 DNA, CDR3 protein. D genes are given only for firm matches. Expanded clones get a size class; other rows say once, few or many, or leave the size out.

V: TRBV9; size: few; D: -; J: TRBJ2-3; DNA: TGTGCCAGCAGCGTAGGAGGGTATGGACCAGATACGCAGTATTTT; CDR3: CASSVGGYGPDTQYF
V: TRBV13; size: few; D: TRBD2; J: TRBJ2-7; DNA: TGTGCCAGCAGCTTAGGGCCTGCGACTAGCGGCTACGAGCAGTACTTC; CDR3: CASSLGPATSGYEQYF
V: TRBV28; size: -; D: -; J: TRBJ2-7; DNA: TGTGCCAGCAGTCTAAGGACCTCGGGGGAGCAGTACTTC; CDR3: CASSLRTSGEQYF
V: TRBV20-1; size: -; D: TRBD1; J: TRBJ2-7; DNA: TGCAGTGCTAGAGGTGTTTGGGACAGGGAAGGCGAGCAGTACTTC; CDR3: CSARGVWDREGEQYF
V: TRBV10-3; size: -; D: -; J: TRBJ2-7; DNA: TGTGCCATAGCCCGCGATGGGCCGTGGGAGCAGTACTTC; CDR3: CAIARDGPWEQYF
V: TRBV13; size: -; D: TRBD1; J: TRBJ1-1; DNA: TGTGCCAGCAGGGGACAGGGAGTTGAAGCTTTCTTT; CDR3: CASRGQGVEAFF
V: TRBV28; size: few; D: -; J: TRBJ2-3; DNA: TGTGCCAGCAGTTTATCTGGGCATAGCACAGATACGCAGTATTTT; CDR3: CASSLSGHSTDTQYF
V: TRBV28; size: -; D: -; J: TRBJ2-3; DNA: TGTGCCAGCAGTTTTGGACGAGGCTCGAACACAGATACGCAGTATTTT; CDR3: CASSFGRGSNTDTQYF
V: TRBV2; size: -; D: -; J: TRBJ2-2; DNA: TGTGCCAGCAGTGAAGCCCGTTTTGACGGGGAGCTGTTTTTT; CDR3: CASSEARFDGELFF
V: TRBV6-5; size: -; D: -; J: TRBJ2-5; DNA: TGTGCCAGCAGTTACTCGTTTTCCAGCGAGACAGAGACCCAGTACTTC; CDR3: CASSYSFSSETETQYF
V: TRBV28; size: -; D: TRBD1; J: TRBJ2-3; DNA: TGTGCCAGCAGTTTATACGGGACAGGACTAGATACGCAGTATTTT; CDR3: CASSLYGTGLDTQYF
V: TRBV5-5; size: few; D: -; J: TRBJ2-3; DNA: TGTGCCAGCAGCAGCTGGGACTTCCCAGATACGCAGTATTTT; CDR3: CASSSWDFPDTQYF
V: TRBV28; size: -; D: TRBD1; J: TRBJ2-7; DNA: TGTGCCAGCAGCTGGGGACAGGTTGAGTCCTACGAGCAGTACTTC; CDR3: CASSWGQVESYEQYF
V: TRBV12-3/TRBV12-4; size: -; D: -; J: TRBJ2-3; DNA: TGTGCCGCCCAAAGGTCCTTCACAGATACGCAGTATTTT; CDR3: CAAQRSFTDTQYF
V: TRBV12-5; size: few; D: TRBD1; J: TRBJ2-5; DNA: TGTGCTACAGGACAGGGGGTCACAGAGACCCAGTACTTC; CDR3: CATGQGVTETQYF
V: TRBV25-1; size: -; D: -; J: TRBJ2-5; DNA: TGTGCCAGCAGTGAGTTCAGTCAAGAGACCCAGTACTTC; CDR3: CASSEFSQETQYF
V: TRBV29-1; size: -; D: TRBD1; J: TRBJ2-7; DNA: TGCAGCGTTGAAGATCTCGCAGGGGGCAACGAGCAGTACTTC; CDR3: CSVEDLAGGNEQYF
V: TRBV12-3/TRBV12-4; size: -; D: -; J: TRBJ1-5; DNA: TGTGCCAGCAGTTTAGCGGGGCTAGGCAATCAGCCCCAGCATTTT; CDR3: CASSLAGLGNQPQHF
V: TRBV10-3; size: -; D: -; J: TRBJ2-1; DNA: TGTGCCATCAGGGAAGGACAGAACTACAATGAGCAGTTCTTC; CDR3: CAIREGQNYNEQFF
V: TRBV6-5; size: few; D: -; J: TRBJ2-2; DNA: TGTGCCAGCAGTTACTCGGCAGGGACCACCGGGGAGCTGTTTTTT; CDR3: CASSYSAGTTGELFF
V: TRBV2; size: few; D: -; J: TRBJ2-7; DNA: TGTGCCACCAAAGGAGAACTAACCTACGAGCAGTACTTC; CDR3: CATKGELTYEQYF
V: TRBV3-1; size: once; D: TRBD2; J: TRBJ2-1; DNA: TGTGCCAGCAGCCAAGTAGAAGCGGGAGCAGGGAATGAGCAGTTCTTC; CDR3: CASSQVEAGAGNEQFF
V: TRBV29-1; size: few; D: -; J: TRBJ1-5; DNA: TGCAGCGTTGAAGTGGGGGGGGATCAGCCCCAGCATTTT; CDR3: CSVEVGGDQPQHF
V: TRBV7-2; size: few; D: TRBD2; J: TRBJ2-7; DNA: TGTGCCAGCAGCTTATCAGGCGGGGGCTCCTACGAGCAGTACTTC; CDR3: CASSLSGGGSYEQYF
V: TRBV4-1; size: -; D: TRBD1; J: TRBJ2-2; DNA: TGCGCCAGCAGCCTAAGACAGGGGACCGGGGAGCTGTTTTTT; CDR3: CASSLRQGTGELFF
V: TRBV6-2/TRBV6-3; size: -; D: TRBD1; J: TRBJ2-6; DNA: TGTGCCAGCCTCCGGGAATGGACAGGCTCTGGGGCCAACGTCCTGACTTTC; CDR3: CASLREWTGSGANVLTF
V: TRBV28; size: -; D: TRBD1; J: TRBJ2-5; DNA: TGTGCCAGCAGTCGAGGGGGCTGGGGAGAGACCCAGTACTTC; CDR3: CASSRGGWGETQYF
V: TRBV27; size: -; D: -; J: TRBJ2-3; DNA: TGTGCCAGCACCCCCTCGAACAGACCCACAGATACGCAGTATTTT; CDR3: CASTPSNRPTDTQYF
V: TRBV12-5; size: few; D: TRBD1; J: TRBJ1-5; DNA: TGTGCTAGTGGTTTGGTACCCTCACTTACGACAGGGAAGGAGTGGAATCAGCCCCAGCATTTT; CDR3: CASGLVPSLTTGKEWNQPQHF
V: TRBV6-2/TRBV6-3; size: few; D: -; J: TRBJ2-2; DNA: TGTGCCAGCAGTTACTTTGCAGGACAGACCGGGGAGCTGTTTTTT; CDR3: CASSYFAGQTGELFF
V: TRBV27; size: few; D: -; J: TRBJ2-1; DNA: TGTGCCAGCAGTATCCTAAACGGTGGCGGTGAGCAGTTCTTC; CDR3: CASSILNGGGEQFF
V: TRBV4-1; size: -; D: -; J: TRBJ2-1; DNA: TGCGCCAGCCTCTCTTCCTACAATGAGCAGTTCTTC; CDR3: CASLSSYNEQFF
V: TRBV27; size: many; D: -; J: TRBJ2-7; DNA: TGTGCCAGCAGTCCCTCTGGAGGAGGAGGTTACGAGCAGTACTTC; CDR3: CASSPSGGGGYEQYF
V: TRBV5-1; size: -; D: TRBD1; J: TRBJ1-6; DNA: TGCGCCAGCAGCCTAGGGACAGGGAAGTCACCCCTCCACTTT; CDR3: CASSLGTGKSPLHF
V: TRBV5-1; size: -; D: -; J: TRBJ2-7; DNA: TGCGCCAGCAGCCCGGAAGGGGCCGAGCAGTACTTC; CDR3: CASSPEGAEQYF
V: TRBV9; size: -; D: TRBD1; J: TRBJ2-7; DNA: TGTGCCAGCAGCCCAGGGACAGGGGGCTACTACGAGCAGTACTTC; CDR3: CASSPGTGGYYEQYF
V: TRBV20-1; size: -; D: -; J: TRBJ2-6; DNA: TGCAGTGCTAGAGATCAGTTCTCTGGGGCCAACGTCCTGACTTTC; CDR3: CSARDQFSGANVLTF
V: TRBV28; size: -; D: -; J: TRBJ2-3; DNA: TGTGCCAGCACCCCTCCAGGGGGGAGGGCTTCAGCAGATACGCAGTATTTT; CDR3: CASTPPGGRASADTQYF
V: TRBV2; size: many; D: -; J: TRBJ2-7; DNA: TGTGCCAGCAGCACACAGGGAAACGAGCAGTACTTC; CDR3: CASSTQGNEQYF
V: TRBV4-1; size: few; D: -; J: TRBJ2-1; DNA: TGCGCCAGCAGCCAAGGGCTGGCACACGACAATGAGCAGTTCTTC; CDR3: CASSQGLAHDNEQFF
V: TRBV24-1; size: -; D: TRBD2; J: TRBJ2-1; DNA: TGTGCCACCAGTGATCAGGGAGGGTACAATGAGCAGTTCTTC; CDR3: CATSDQGGYNEQFF
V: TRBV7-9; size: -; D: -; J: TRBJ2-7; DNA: TGTGCCAGCAGCTTGCTAGACGCCGGGGGCCCCGAGCAGTACTTC; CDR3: CASSLLDAGGPEQYF
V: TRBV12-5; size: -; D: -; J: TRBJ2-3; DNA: TGTGCTAGTGGTTTGGTACCAACAGGGACCGACACAGATACGCAGTATTTT; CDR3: CASGLVPTGTDTDTQYF
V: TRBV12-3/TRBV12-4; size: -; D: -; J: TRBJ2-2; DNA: TGTGCCAGCAGTTTCAGGGAGGCGAACACCGGGGAGCTGTTTTTT; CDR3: CASSFREANTGELFF
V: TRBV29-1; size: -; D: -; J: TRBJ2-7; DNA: TGCAGCGTTGAAGGGACTCTCTACGAGCAGTACTTC; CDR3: CSVEGTLYEQYF
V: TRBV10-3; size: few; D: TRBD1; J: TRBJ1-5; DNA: TGTGCCATCAGCAAAACCGACAGGGAAGAAGACAATCAGCCCCAGCATTTT; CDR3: CAISKTDREEDNQPQHF
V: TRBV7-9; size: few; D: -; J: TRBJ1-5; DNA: TGTGCCAGCAATGCGGGGGGCATCGGGCAGCCCCAGCATTTT; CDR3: CASNAGGIGQPQHF
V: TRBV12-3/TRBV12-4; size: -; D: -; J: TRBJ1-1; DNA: TGTGCCAGCAGTTTCGTGATAGGCAAAACGGGAACTGAAGCTTTCTTT; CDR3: CASSFVIGKTGTEAFF
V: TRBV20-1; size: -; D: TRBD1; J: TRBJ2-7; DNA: TGCAGTGCTAGAGACTACCGGGACAGGGCCGACGAGCAGTACTTC; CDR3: CSARDYRDRADEQYF
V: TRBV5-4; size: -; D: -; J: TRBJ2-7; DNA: TGTGCCAGCAGCTTGGACAGGGCGTACGAGTACTTC; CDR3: CASSLDRAYEYF
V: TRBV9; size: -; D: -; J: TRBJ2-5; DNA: TGTGCCAGCAGCGCTCAACAGGGCGAGCACCAGGAGACCCAGTACTTC; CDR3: CASSAQQGEHQETQYF
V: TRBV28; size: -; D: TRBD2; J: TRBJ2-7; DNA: TGTGCCAGCTTCGAGAGAGCGGGAGGGCCTCTCGAGCAGTACTTC; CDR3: CASFERAGGPLEQYF
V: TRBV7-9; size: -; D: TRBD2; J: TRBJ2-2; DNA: TGTGCCAGCAGCTCCGACGGGGGGGGCCCCGGGGAGCTGTTTTTT; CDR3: CASSSDGGGPGELFF
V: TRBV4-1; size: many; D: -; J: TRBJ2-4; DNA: TGCGCCAGCAGCCAAGATGTGACTAGTGACATTCAGTACTTC; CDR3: CASSQDVTSDIQYF
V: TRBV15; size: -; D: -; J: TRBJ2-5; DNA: TGTGCCACCAGCAGCGAAGGGACTTCATGGGGGGAGACCCAGTACTTC; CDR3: CATSSEGTSWGETQYF
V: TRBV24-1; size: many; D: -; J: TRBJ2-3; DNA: TGTGCCACCAAGGATCATCAGGCAGATACGCAGTATTTT; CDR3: CATKDHQADTQYF
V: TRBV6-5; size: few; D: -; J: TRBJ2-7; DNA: TGTGCCAGCAGTTACATTGGTCACGACGAGCAGTACTTC; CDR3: CASSYIGHDEQYF
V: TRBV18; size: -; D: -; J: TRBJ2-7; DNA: TGTGCCAGCTCACCAAAGGCGGACTTTCACTACGAGCAGTACTTC; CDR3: CASSPKADFHYEQYF